This T cell receptor (beta chain) was sequenced during a study of cytomegalovirus exposure and HLA in healthy donors. About the research overall: The Caucasian-associated ancestry cluster contained about four fifths of the roughly 400 genotyped donors. Whole-study findings and limits: Highly shared sequence variants in one cluster were likely a sequencing artifact.

Germline CDR1 reads MDHEN; CDR2 reads SYDVKM. CDR3 length equals 14 residues. V was clipped by 8 bases and J by 4 bases; unmatched bases: 11. In the case of this clone: Its specificity is not known.

PCR amplification relied on 60 Vbeta primers (plus 13 Jbeta primers). The method was immunoSEQ multiplex PCR; TCRdb's version includes in-frame clones alone and lacks a portion of them. This sample has tens of thousands of clones; 78% occur once, and the top ten carry around 6%. J is TRBJ2-7 and V is TRBV28; TRBD1 aligns across 7 bases. Sequencing input: PBMCs. The sequence came from a male donor in good health and CMV-seropositive. The CDR3 is CASWATGFGYEQYF. The CDR3 bases are TGTGCCAGCTGGGCGACAGGGTTCGGGTACGAGCAGTACTTC.